Listed below are T cell receptor beta chains from one sample, sequenced in a study of blood T cell repertoires in COVID-19. Assay used: immunoSEQ multiplex PCR; TCRdb lists only in-frame clones, some missing. The table lists more than 80,000 clones, 80% of them singletons. The sequenced material came from peripheral blood. Receptors were obtained from a human donor in a cohort sampled during active COVID-19. CDR3s include the opening cysteine and the closing phenylalanine or tryptophan. A D gene is named only where the DNA matches it firmly. Rows give clone size only sometimes, using once, few, many, or a class for an expanded clone.

v_gene: TRBV7-9; d_gene: .; j_gene: TRBJ2-2; abundance: .; CDR3nt: TGTGCCAGCAGCTTAACGGACAGTTATGCCGGGGAGCTGTTTTTT; CDR3aa: CASSLTDSYAGELFF
v_gene: TRBV11-3; d_gene: TRBD1; j_gene: TRBJ2-2; abundance: .; CDR3nt: TGTGCCAGCAGCCCCGGGACAGGGGACGGGGAGCTGTTTTTT; CDR3aa: CASSPGTGDGELFF
v_gene: TRBV9; d_gene: .; j_gene: TRBJ1-1; abundance: .; CDR3nt: TGTGCCAGCAGCGTAGATGTGCGGGGCAGGGCCGGGGGCACTGAAGCTTTCTTT; CDR3aa: CASSVDVRGRAGGTEAFF
v_gene: TRBV4-1; d_gene: TRBD2; j_gene: TRBJ2-1; abundance: .; CDR3nt: TGCGCCAGCAGCACCCCGACTAGCTCATCCTACAATGAGCAGTTCTTC; CDR3aa: CASSTPTSSSYNEQFF
v_gene: TRBV6-5; d_gene: TRBD2; j_gene: TRBJ2-5; abundance: few; CDR3nt: TGTGCCAGCAGTCCCGGGACTAGTAGGAAGACCCAGTACTTC; CDR3aa: CASSPGTSRKTQYF
v_gene: TRBV2; d_gene: .; j_gene: TRBJ1-1; abundance: .; CDR3nt: TGTGCCAGCAGCCGGACAGCTGAAGCTTTCTTT; CDR3aa: CASSRTAEAFF
v_gene: TRBV5-1; d_gene: .; j_gene: TRBJ2-5; abundance: .; CDR3nt: TGCGCCAGCAGCACACAGGGAGGGAGAGAGACCCAGTACTTC; CDR3aa: CASSTQGGRETQYF
v_gene: TRBV29-1; d_gene: .; j_gene: TRBJ1-2; abundance: .; CDR3nt: TGCAGCGCAGTTAATGGGAGCTATGGCTACACCTTC; CDR3aa: CSAVNGSYGYTF
v_gene: TRBV18; d_gene: TRBD1; j_gene: TRBJ2-7; abundance: .; CDR3nt: TGTGCCAGCTCACAGGGGACAGGCTACTACGAGCAGTACTTC; CDR3aa: CASSQGTGYYEQYF
v_gene: TRBV15; d_gene: TRBD2; j_gene: TRBJ2-3; abundance: .; CDR3nt: TGTGCCACCAGCAGCCCTAGGACTAGCGGCGTAGCCACAGATACGCAGTATTTT; CDR3aa: CATSSPRTSGVATDTQYF
v_gene: TRBV5-5; d_gene: .; j_gene: TRBJ2-1; abundance: .; CDR3nt: TGTGCCAGCAGCTTTCTTAGCGATGAGCAGTTCTTC; CDR3aa: CASSFLSDEQFF
v_gene: TRBV3-1/TRBV3-2; d_gene: TRBD2; j_gene: TRBJ2-7; abundance: .; CDR3nt: TGTGCCAGCAGCCAACCGTCGACTAGCGGGGGGCCCTACGAGCAGTACTTC; CDR3aa: CASSQPSTSGGPYEQYF
v_gene: TRBV9; d_gene: TRBD1; j_gene: TRBJ1-2; abundance: .; CDR3nt: TGTGCCAGCTCCGGGACAGTGTATGGCTACACCTTC; CDR3aa: CASSGTVYGYTF
v_gene: TRBV15; d_gene: .; j_gene: TRBJ1-5; abundance: few; CDR3nt: TGTGCCACCAGCAGAGTATGGGGGGGTCAGCCCCAGCATTTT; CDR3aa: CATSRVWGGQPQHF
v_gene: TRBV7-3; d_gene: TRBD2; j_gene: TRBJ2-1; abundance: .; CDR3nt: TGTGCCAGCAGCTTATCCGGGACTAGCGGGATCAGTGAGCAGTTCTTC; CDR3aa: CASSLSGTSGISEQFF
v_gene: TRBV18; d_gene: TRBD1; j_gene: TRBJ2-3; abundance: .; CDR3nt: TGTGCCAGCTCACCACTTGGGACAGGGTTCATCCTCGGGACAGATACGCAGTATTTT; CDR3aa: CASSPLGTGFILGTDTQYF
v_gene: TRBV19; d_gene: TRBD1; j_gene: TRBJ1-2; abundance: .; CDR3nt: TGTGCCAGTACTGGGACAGGGCGAGTGGGGAACTATGGCTACACCTTC; CDR3aa: CASTGTGRVGNYGYTF
v_gene: TRBV12-3/TRBV12-4; d_gene: .; j_gene: TRBJ2-1; abundance: .; CDR3nt: TGTGCCAGCAGTTTCGAGTTATACAATGAGCAGTTCTTC; CDR3aa: CASSFELYNEQFF
v_gene: TRBV5-1; d_gene: TRBD1; j_gene: TRBJ2-7; abundance: once; CDR3nt: TGCGCCAGCAGCTCCGGGACAGGGGAGTACGAGCAGTACTTC; CDR3aa: CASSSGTGEYEQYF
v_gene: TRBV7-9; d_gene: TRBD1; j_gene: TRBJ1-4; abundance: .; CDR3nt: TGTGCCAGCAGCTTAGAGGGACAGGGTGCGAAACTGTTTTTT; CDR3aa: CASSLEGQGAKLFF
v_gene: TRBV27; d_gene: TRBD2; j_gene: TRBJ2-3; abundance: once; CDR3nt: TGTGCCAGCAGCTACAATACCGGGACTAGAGAGGGGGGAGATACGCAGTATTTT; CDR3aa: CASSYNTGTREGGDTQYF
v_gene: TRBV19; d_gene: .; j_gene: TRBJ1-6; abundance: .; CDR3nt: TGTGCCAGTAGATCCTCGGAAGGAGATAATTCACCCCTCCACTTT; CDR3aa: CASRSSEGDNSPLHF
v_gene: TRBV6-5; d_gene: .; j_gene: TRBJ1-5; abundance: .; CDR3nt: TGTGCCAGCAGCCCGGTTTCCCTGGGGGGGGCCCAGCATTTT; CDR3aa: CASSPVSLGGAQHF
v_gene: TRBV13; d_gene: TRBD2; j_gene: TRBJ2-1; abundance: .; CDR3nt: TGTGCCAGCAGCAGGAGCGGGAGTTCCTACAATGAGCAGTTCTTC; CDR3aa: CASSRSGSSYNEQFF
v_gene: TRBV9; d_gene: .; j_gene: TRBJ2-2; abundance: .; CDR3nt: TGTGCCAGCAGCGGAGAGCTGGCGAACACCGGGGAGCTGTTTTTT; CDR3aa: CASSGELANTGELFF
v_gene: TRBV11-3; d_gene: .; j_gene: TRBJ1-6; abundance: once; CDR3nt: TGTGCCAGCAGCTTAGATCCCGATTCACCCCTCCACTTT; CDR3aa: CASSLDPDSPLHF
v_gene: TRBV5-4; d_gene: .; j_gene: TRBJ1-2; abundance: .; CDR3nt: TGTGCCAGCAGCCTAGGGGGCTATGGCTACACCTTC; CDR3aa: CASSLGGYGYTF
v_gene: TRBV28; d_gene: .; j_gene: TRBJ2-3; abundance: .; CDR3nt: TGTGCCAGCAGTCCCCCACTTCACCGGGAGTCCGACACAGATACGCAGTATTTT; CDR3aa: CASSPPLHRESDTDTQYF
v_gene: TRBV6-2/TRBV6-3; d_gene: TRBD1; j_gene: TRBJ2-3; abundance: .; CDR3nt: TGTGCCAGCAGTTCGCTCGGAGCTAGAGGGGGCGGAGATACGCAGTATTTT; CDR3aa: CASSSLGARGGGDTQYF
v_gene: TRBV28; d_gene: .; j_gene: TRBJ2-5; abundance: few; CDR3nt: TGTGCCAGCAGTTTAGGGGGGTGGGTAAAAGAGACCCAGTACTTC; CDR3aa: CASSLGGWVKETQYF
v_gene: TRBV23-1; d_gene: .; j_gene: TRBJ1-3; abundance: once; CDR3nt: TGCGCCAGCGGACAGATATCACAGGGTGGACGCGGAAACACCATATATTTT; CDR3aa: CASGQISQGGRGNTIYF
v_gene: TRBV3-1/TRBV3-2; d_gene: TRBD2; j_gene: TRBJ2-7; abundance: .; CDR3nt: TGTGCCAGCAGGGATAGCGGGTGGACTCGGGACGAGCAGTACTTC; CDR3aa: CASRDSGWTRDEQYF
v_gene: TRBV5-1; d_gene: TRBD1; j_gene: TRBJ1-1; abundance: .; CDR3nt: TGCGCCAGCAGCTTCCAACAAGGACAGGCTGAAGCTTTCTTT; CDR3aa: CASSFQQGQAEAFF
v_gene: TRBV5-1; d_gene: TRBD1; j_gene: TRBJ2-1; abundance: .; CDR3nt: TGCGCCAGCAGTCTACAGGGGGCCGGACTCAATGAGCAGTTCTTC; CDR3aa: CASSLQGAGLNEQFF
v_gene: TRBV3-1/TRBV3-2; d_gene: .; j_gene: TRBJ1-4; abundance: .; CDR3nt: TGTGCCAGCAGCCAAGTAGGAGGGAAAACTAATGAAAAACTGTTTTTT; CDR3aa: CASSQVGGKTNEKLFF
v_gene: TRBV18; d_gene: .; j_gene: TRBJ2-7; abundance: .; CDR3nt: TGTGCCAGCTCACCATCCTTAACCTACGAGCAGTACTTC; CDR3aa: CASSPSLTYEQYF
v_gene: TRBV6-5; d_gene: TRBD1; j_gene: TRBJ1-1; abundance: .; CDR3nt: TGTGCCAGCAGTTCCGGGCCGGGACAGGGATCCACTGAAGCTTTCTTT; CDR3aa: CASSSGPGQGSTEAFF
v_gene: TRBV14; d_gene: .; j_gene: TRBJ1-4; abundance: .; CDR3nt: TGTGCCAGCAGCCAAGAGCTTGCGCCATGGGGGCGCCGTGAAAAACTGTTTTTT; CDR3aa: CASSQELAPWGRREKLFF
v_gene: TRBV19; d_gene: .; j_gene: TRBJ2-2; abundance: .; CDR3nt: TGTGCCAGTAGTATAGTTGACAGCAGTTTTAAGGAGCTGTTTTTT; CDR3aa: CASSIVDSSFKELFF
v_gene: TRBV6-1; d_gene: TRBD1; j_gene: TRBJ2-7; abundance: .; CDR3nt: TGTGCCAGCAGTGAATGGACAGGGGCCTTCTCCTACGAGCAGTACTTC; CDR3aa: CASSEWTGAFSYEQYF
v_gene: TRBV6-5; d_gene: TRBD1; j_gene: TRBJ2-3; abundance: .; CDR3nt: TGTGCCAGCAACCGGGACAGGGGTCCAGATACGCAGTATTTT; CDR3aa: CASNRDRGPDTQYF
v_gene: TRBV29-1; d_gene: .; j_gene: TRBJ2-7; abundance: .; CDR3nt: TGCAGCGTTCTTAGCCCCGAGCAGTACTTC; CDR3aa: CSVLSPEQYF
v_gene: TRBV18; d_gene: TRBD1; j_gene: TRBJ1-5; abundance: few; CDR3nt: TGTGCCAGCTCGGAAGGGGGACAGGGCCCCCCGGCCCAGCATTTT; CDR3aa: CASSEGGQGPPAQHF